One and the same sample provided the 21 T cell receptor beta chains below, sequenced in a study of cytomegalovirus exposure and HLA in healthy donors (TCRdb year 2017). Library creation used the immunoSEQ multiplex PCR assay. The multiplex PCR relied on a mix of 60 forward primers for TCR Vbeta segments and 13 reverse primers for TCR Jbeta segments. TCRdb took over this immuneACCESS table, retaining in-frame rearrangements with V and J assigned. Such tables are incomplete; in checked studies, under half of the missing clones stem from an unresolved V gene, and the remainder is unexplained. For this sample there are some 200,000 clones; roughly 73% appear just once. Of the sample, 1.8% is held by the ten largest clones. The source material was PBMCs. These receptors were taken from a woman aged 30 to 39 in good health and CMV-seronegative.

In its sample, this clone was seen a few times. The chain joins TRBV19 to TRBJ1-4; a weak D match, TRBD1 (5 bases). Germline CDR1 LNHDA, CDR2 SQIVND (reference sequence). The germline V and J ends were trimmed by 6 bases and 6 bases, with 17 bases remaining between them. This CDR3 region has 15 residues. This chain's CDR3 is CASRATYPGDEKLFF. The CDR3 region has the DNA TGTGCCAGTAGGGCCACGTACCCGGGGGATGAAAAACTGTTTTTT.

This clone was picked up one time. The chain has TRBV7-2 and TRBJ2-5, with D possibly matching TRBD1 (5 bases). V was pared by 4 bases and J by 3 bases, with 12 bases between. The CDR3 runs to 14 residues. Germline assignment: CDR1 SGHTA and CDR2 FQGNSA. The CDR3 nucleotides read TGTGCCAGCAGCTGGGGCCCGTTGGAAGAGACCCAGTACTTC. It is translated as CASSWGPLEETQYF.

The chain carries TRBV27 and TRBJ2-1; tentatively, D is TRBD2 (6 bases). The CDR3 is 13 residues long. Per the germline V gene, CDR1 is MNHEY and CDR2 is SMNVEV (reference sequence). CDR3 in DNA: TGTACCGCGGGAATTAGTCTATGGAATGAGCAGTTCTTC. Translating it yields CTAGISLWNEQFF.

The rearrangement joins TRBV4-1 to TRBJ1-1, with a possible D match to TRBD1 (5 bases). Germline CDR1 is MGHRA and CDR2 is YSYEKL. V was trimmed by 3 bases and J by 4 bases, leaving 12 bases between them. CDR3 length equals 14 residues. The CDR3 DNA is TGCGCCAGCAGCCAGTACACGGGGGGCACTGAAGCTTTCTTT. Translated: CASSQYTGGTEAFF.

The rearrangement links TRBV7-3 to TRBJ2-3; D gene ambiguous. The CDR3 is 13 amino acids. In germline, CDR1 is SGHTA, CDR2 FQGTGA. Trimming cost V 5 bases and J 2 bases, with 8 bases left between them. The CDR3 protein is CASSPANTDTQYF. The CDR3, as DNA: TGTGCCAGCAGCCCTGCGAACACAGATACGCAGTATTTT. Using reference TRBV7-3 and TRBJ2-3 for the parts outside the CDR3, the full variable domain is GAGVSQTPSNKVTEKGKYVELRCDPISGHTALYWYRQSLGQGPEFLIYFQGTGAADDSGLPNDRFFAVRPEGSVSTLKIQRTERGDSAVYLCASSPANTDTQYFGPGTRLTVL.

The CDR3 coding sequence is TGCGCCAGCAGCTGGGACAGGGGAATAGCCAAAAACATTCAGTACTTC. Its protein is CASSWDRGIAKNIQYF. The V and J genes are TRBV4-1 and TRBJ2-4, with 10 positions matching TRBD1. V shed 5 bases and J 0 bases; nucleotides not matched to a gene: 4. The germline CDR1 and CDR2 sequences are MGHRA and YSYEKL. This CDR3 is 16 amino acids long.

The J gene is TRBJ1-5, the V gene TRBV28; possibly TRBD1 for D (5 bases). V lost 2 bases, J lost 3 bases, and 11 bases lay in between. This CDR3 spans 15 amino acids. Germline loops: CDR1 MDHEN, CDR2 SYDVKM. The CDR3 coding sequence is TGTGCCAGCAGTTTAGCCCAGGGCAACAATCAGCCCCAGCATTTT. Translation: CASSLAQGNNQPQHF.

This clone was recorded a few times. The J gene is TRBJ1-4, the V gene TRBV5-1; D is undetermined. Trimming pared 3 bases from V and 0 bases from J, leaving 12 bases between. This CDR3 comprises 16 residues. Germline V gene data show CDR1 as SGHRS and CDR2 as YFSETQ. CDR3: CASSYSRDATNEKLFF. CDR3 bases: TGCGCCAGCAGCTACTCTCGCGATGCAACTAATGAAAAACTGTTTTTT.

The chain joins TRBV7-2 to TRBJ2-7; 15 bases are shared with TRBD2. This CDR3 is built from 14 residues. The junction had 5 bases not matched to a gene; V was cut back by 7 bases and J by 7 bases. The germline CDR1 and CDR2 sequences are SGHTA and FQGNSA. In nucleotides, the CDR3 is TGTGCCAGCAACCAGGGACTAGCGGGGGGAGAGCAGTACTTC. This translates into CASNQGLAGGEQYF. The complete variable domain, with remaining parts taken from reference TRBV7-2 and TRBJ2-7, reads GAGVSQSPSNKVTEKGKDVELRCDPISGHTALYWYRQSLGQGLEFLIYFQGNSAPDKSGLPSDRFSAERTGGSVSTLTIQRTQQEDSAVYLCASNQGLAGGEQYFGPGTRLTVT.

V is TRBV7-9 and J is TRBJ2-5; 9 bases align to TRBD2. The CDR3 is made up of 15 amino acids. Germline V gene lookup returns CDR1 SEHNR and CDR2 FQNEAQ (reference sequence). V trimming: 4 bases; J trimming: 5 bases; junction bases outside the gene matches: 8. The CDR3 DNA reads as TGTGCCAGCAGCTATTGGGTAGCGGGGGATGAGACCCAGTACTTC. Translating gives CASSYWVAGDETQYF.

The rearrangement joins TRBV21-1 to TRBJ1-5; the table's D call, TRBD1, has no DNA check behind it. TRBV21-1 has pseudogene status. This CDR3 is 15 amino acids long. The CDR3 sequence: CASSDRGVSNQPQHF. Written as DNA, the CDR3 is TGTGCCAGCAGCGACAGGGGTGTGAGCAATCAGCCCCAGCATTTT.

This clone was counted a single time. This chain joins TRBV5-5 and TRBJ2-7, with 8 bases identical to TRBD1. Germline CDR1 and CDR2: SGHKS and YYEKEE (reference sequence). There are 16 residues in the CDR3. Unmatched junction bases numbered 11, after V lost 3 bases and J lost 3 bases. The CDR3 loop is CASSSYPETGDYEQYF. The DNA of the CDR3 is TGTGCCAGCAGCTCCTACCCGGAGACAGGGGACTACGAGCAGTACTTC.

A few counts support this clone. This chain joins TRBV27 and TRBJ2-5; 8 positions match TRBD2. Unmatched junction bases numbered 8, after V lost 10 bases and J lost 7 bases. CDR1 and CDR2 from the germline V gene are MNHEY and SMNVEV (reference sequence). The CDR3 is 12 residues long. In DNA, the CDR3 is TGTGCCACGGGACTAGGGGTGGGGACCCAGTACTTC. As protein: CATGLGVGTQYF.

This clone was seen just once. This CDR3 is CASSLLGGSSYEQYF. The CDR3 region has the DNA TGTGCCAGCAGCTTACTGGGGGGAAGCTCCTACGAGCAGTACTTC. The V and J genes are TRBV7-9 and TRBJ2-7; D is perhaps TRBD2 (6 bases). In germline, CDR1 is SEHNR, CDR2 FQNEAQ (reference sequence). V was clipped by 2 bases and J by 0 bases, with 11 bases between them. The CDR3 has 15 amino acids.

This chain uses TRBV5-6 with TRBJ1-1, with a weak D call TRBD1 (6 bases). The germline gives CDR1 SGHDT, CDR2 YYEEEE. Trimming left V 2 bases short and J 3 bases short, with 17 bases between. The CDR3 is 16 amino acids. The CDR3 loop reads CASSFQGRLFDTEAFF. The CDR3 coding sequence is TGTGCCAGCAGCTTTCAGGGGAGATTGTTTGACACTGAAGCTTTCTTT.

The CDR3 DNA reads TGTGCCAGCAGCTCGTTACAGGGGGCCCGGGGAACTGAAGCTTTCTTT. As protein: CASSSLQGARGTEAFF. This sequence joins TRBV5-4 and TRBJ1-1; 9 bases match TRBD1. This CDR3 is built from 16 residues. Per germline, CDR1 SGHNT and CDR2 YYREEE (reference sequence). The V and J ends lost 3 bases and 5 bases, in that order; junction bases with no gene match: 11.

This sequence joins TRBV5-1 and TRBJ1-2, with 10 nucleotides matching TRBD1. V shed 4 bases, J shed 14 bases, and the junction held 14 bases outside the gene matches. The CDR3 contains 14 residues. CDR1 is SGHRS and CDR2 is YFSETQ in the germline V gene. This CDR3 is CASSPGTGAESGTF. In nucleotides, the CDR3 is TGCGCCAGCAGCCCCGGGACAGGGGCCGAAAGTGGAACCTTC.

This chain connects TRBV19 to TRBJ2-7; TRBD2 matches 8 bases. Looked up from germline, CDR1 is LNHDA and CDR2 is SQIVND (reference sequence). There are 15 residues in the CDR3. With V trimmed by 7 bases and J by 4 bases, 12 bases remained unmatched. CDR3 loop: CASTQGGLAGYEQYF. CDR3 DNA sequence: TGTGCCAGTACCCAAGGCGGGTTAGCGGGGTACGAGCAGTACTTC.

This rearrangement joins TRBV6-1 to TRBJ2-2; D perhaps matches TRBD2 (6 bases). The CDR3 has 13 amino acids. Germline loops: CDR1 MNHNS, CDR2 SASEGT. Trimming cost V 10 bases and J 5 bases, with 14 bases left between them. CDR3 in amino acids: CATGRLGTGELFF. CDR3 DNA sequence: TGTGCCACGGGGAGACTAGGGACCGGGGAGCTGTTTTTT.

The genes are TRBV4-3 and TRBJ2-2; perhaps TRBD2 as D (6 bases). CDR1 LGHNA and CDR2 YSLEER come from the germline V gene. The germline V and J ends were trimmed by 4 bases and 4 bases, with 19 bases remaining between them. This CDR3 is built from 17 residues. CDR3 coding DNA: TGCGCCAGCAGCCTCCTGGCTCCGGGAGAATTCACCGGGGAGCTGTTTTTT. It is translated as CASSLLAPGEFTGELFF.

J is TRBJ2-7 and V is TRBV11-2, with 7 bases matching TRBD1. Trimming cost V 5 bases and J 0 bases; bases outside gene matches: 10. The CDR3 runs to 16 residues. CDR1 is SGHAT and CDR2 is FQNNGV in the germline V gene. CDR3 in amino acids: CASSNYRGPSSYEQYF. CDR3 bases: TGTGCCAGCAGCAATTACAGGGGACCCTCCTCCTACGAGCAGTACTTC. Combining the CDR3 with reference TRBV11-2 and TRBJ2-7 gives the whole variable domain EAGVAQSPRYKIIEKRQSVAFWCNPISGHATLYWYQQILGQGPKLLIQFQNNGVVDDSQLPKDRFSAERLKGVDSTLKIQPAKLEDSAVYLCASSNYRGPSSYEQYFGPGTRLTVT.